This T cell receptor (beta chain) is drawn from a study of T-cell memory formation after mild COVID-19. This CDR3 comprises 20 residues. In germline, CDR1 is LGHNA, CDR2 YSLEER. With 1 base removed from V and 0 bases from J, the gap between germline ends came to 19 bases. After 5'RACE with constant-segment primers, TCR alpha and TCR beta cDNA libraries carrying sample barcodes and UMIs were obtained. TCRdb redid the calling of the 5' RACE reads with MiXCR, one entry per CDR3 protein. The sample consists of roughly 180,000 distinct CDR3 sequences, less than 20% of them appearing once. The rearrangement joins TRBV4-3 to TRBJ2-6, with D perhaps matching TRBD1 or TRBD2 (5 bases each). Sequenced sample: PBMCs or a T cell subset sorted from them (not recorded which). The TCR originated in a man between 18 and 29 years old who had mild COVID-19 (a few samples of this study predate the infection). Cell type and time point are not known. This CDR3 reads CASSQGGRGLFFSGANVLTF. CDR3 nucleotides: TGCGCCAGCAGCCAAGGGGGCCGGGGTTTATTTTTCTCTGGGGCCAACGTCCTGACTTTC.